Reported below is one T cell receptor (beta chain). This clone was picked up a small number of times. This receptor's antigen is unknown. No base quality information exists; no much larger clone differs at one position. The record originates from a study of persistence of HIV-infected CD4 T cells (dated by TCRdb to about 2020). For the wider study: The median time the participants had spent on suppressive ART was 8 years. Peripheral blood samples of up to about 200 mL were collected at multiple time points, except for a couple of participants, who underwent leukapheresis at a single time point. Proviral sequencing was used to assess clonality among infected cells, whereas TCRbeta sequencing gauged the clonality of all cells within each sorted population. For the TCR cluster analysis across participants, 8 participants were included for CMV and 6 or 7 participants for Gag. CMV- and HIV-1 Gag-responding CD4+ T cells were isolated from ART-treated individuals so that antigen-driven clonal expansion of HIV-1-infected cells could be examined. Broad study findings and their caveats: Antigen-responding cells were enriched for expanded CDR3beta sequences that were degenerate, which suggests that CD4+ responses to CMV and Gag underwent convergent selection. Bulk TCR analyses could not be restricted to the rare CMV-responding cells that actually carried HIV-1 proviruses. Significantly lower TCRbeta richness was observed in CMV- and Gag-responding cells than in anti-CD3/anti-CD28-responding cells, and higher oligoclonality was observed in CMV-responding cells than in CD3/CD28-stimulated and Gag-responding cells. Within the same sorted populations, TCR oligoclonality correlated with proviral oligoclonality. Only a small number of individuals took part in the study, and only a limited range of antigens was tested.

Read against the paper, the sample's treatment or condition label means: suppressive antiretroviral therapy. Cells were stimulated with lysates of CMV-infected fibroblasts at roughly 9.2 ug/mL. Responding CD4+ T cells were sorted by upregulation of both CD40 ligand and CD69. Participants were HIV-1-infected adults who started suppressive ART during chronic infection. Participants had undetectable plasma HIV-1 RNA below 50 copies/mL for at least 4 years. To be included, a participant needed positive CMV serology and a CD4+ T cell count above 400 cells/uL. Before stimulation, PBMCs were isolated using density centrifugation and depleted of CD8+ T cells. For about 17 hours, the CD8-depleted PBMCs were stimulated with anti-CD28/CD49d costimulation, a CD40-blocking antibody, and enfuvirtide to prevent new infections. Cells were sorted on a Beckman Coulter MoFlo Legacy or XDP sorter, with propidium iodide excluding dead cells. Genomic DNA was extracted with the QIAamp DNA Mini Kit for samples above one million cells, otherwise with the Quick-DNA Microprep Kit.

The immunoSEQ hsTCRB assay version 4, run in survey mode, was used to sequence TCRbeta repertoires from genomic DNA. For TCRbeta sequencing, genomic DNA was diluted to 9.5 to 10 ng/uL, with up to 1 ug used per sample. The paper's data handling went like this. ImmunoSeq Analyzer 3.0 was used for analysis of TCRbeta data, and diversity was computed on productive nucleotide rearrangements. Using the Immunarch R package, lower-bound TCR diversity was estimated with the improved Chao index and clonality was estimated with the Gini coefficient. When different nucleotide rearrangements encoded the same CDR3beta amino acid sequence, each rearrangement was treated as a distinct clonotype. Differential abundance analysis identified TCRbeta sequences significantly enriched in antigen-responding cells relative to anti-CD3/anti-CD28-activated cells. Using predicted peptide-MHC specificity as the basis, GLIPH2 grouped TCRs into clusters, both for each participant individually and for the merged data sets that combined participants. The immuneACCESS repertoire file appears here via TCRdb, limited to in-frame rearrangements. These files lack a portion of the clones; in checked studies, under half of the deficit traces to unresolved V genes, and the cause of the others is not known. V, J and clone size derive from that table, while D and trimming were established from the DNA sequence. Recorded for this sample are under 20,000 clones; approximately 64% of them occurred a single time. Jointly, the top ten make up 7% to 10% of the sample.

Via the germline V gene (reference sequence), CDR1 is SEHNR and CDR2 FQNEAQ. Trimming at the junction amounts to 5 bases on V and 4 bases on J, and the germline ends lie 17 bases apart. From the cysteine through the phenylalanine, the CDR3 covers 15 amino acids. Kept here is only the CDR3 DNA, which spans 45 bases and is read in frame from base 1. The source material was CD4+ T cells sorted from PBMCs after approximately 19-hour stimulation, sampled from a patient who received antiretroviral therapy. The meaning of the sample's cell subset or site label: CD40L+CD69+ CD4 T cells responding to CMV lysate. The receptor's source is an adult woman with HIV who was CMV-seropositive. The chain is assembled from TRBV7-9 and TRBJ1-2; tentative D gene TRBD1, with 6 bases matching. The CDR3 reads CASSPGHILGYGYTF. In nucleotides, the sequence is TGTGCCAGCAGCCCGGGACATATTCTAGGCTATGGCTACACCTTC.